A single sample gave rise to the 5 T cell receptor beta chains below, sequenced in a study of spatial heterogeneity in lung cancer (dated by TCRdb to the late 2010s). The library was built by means of 5' RACE. TCRdb names NextSeq 500 as the instrument used. The public reads were run again by TCRdb, first through fastp at Q25 and then through MiXCR, and only productive beta chains were kept. Each CDR3 protein appears once, grouped with its most common genes and DNA. Recorded for this sample are about 56,000 distinct CDR3 sequences; 8% to 9% of them occurred a single time. More than 12% of the sample rests with the top ten. The time point label on this specimen signifies: sample taken at primary tumor resection. For TCR sequencing, whole RNA was extracted from tumor and nontumor lung tissue, or from cryopreserved PBMC samples, and no cell sorting was done. Sequenced material: PBMCs, taken at surgery. Receptor source: a female donor with early-stage non-small cell lung cancer.

The chain links TRBV27 to TRBJ1-2; weak D call: TRBD1 (6 bases). The V gene's germline CDR1 is MNHEY and CDR2 SMNVEV (reference sequence). The ends were cut back, 3 bases at V and 9 bases at J, with 17 bases in the middle. The CDR3 length is 14 residues. The DNA for the CDR3 is TGTGCCAGCAGTTTCCAGGGGAAAGGGGGTAGCTACACCTTC. This gives the protein CASSFQGKGGSYTF.

Ten or more counts support this clonotype. The V call is TRBV29-1, the J call TRBJ2-1; 9 bases fit TRBD2. V shed 8 bases, J shed 4 bases, and the junction held 12 bases outside the gene matches. Germline CDR1 is SQVTM and CDR2 is ANQGSEA. The CDR3 is 15 amino acids. The CDR3 here is CSTLGGGASYNEQFF. The CDR3 nucleotides read TGCAGCACCCTCGGCGGGGGGGCTTCGTACAATGAGCAGTTCTTC.

V is TRBV10-3 and J is TRBJ1-5, with a possible D match to TRBD1 (6 bases). The CDR3 consists of 12 residues. Deletions cut 8 bases from V and 4 bases from J, with 9 bases between. Germline V CDR1 and CDR2: ENHRY, SYGVKD. The CDR3 sequence is CAIRGANQPQHF. CDR3 DNA sequence: TGTGCCATCCGGGGGGCGAATCAGCCCCAGCATTTT.

This clonotype was seen repeatedly, ten times or more. V gene TRBV5-1 combines with J gene TRBJ2-5, with D perhaps TRBD1 or TRBD2 (5 bases each). The V end lost 5 bases, the J end lost 3 bases, and 11 bases lay between the germline ends. The CDR3 runs 13 residues. Germline CDR1 reads SGHRS; CDR2 reads YFSETQ. The CDR3 bases are TGCGCCAGCAGTGGGGGATCCGAAGAGACCCAGTACTTC. Protein sequence: CASSGGSEETQYF.

The chain has TRBV6-6 and TRBJ1-2; 8 positions match TRBD1. Germline CDR1 and CDR2: MNHNY and SVGAGI (reference sequence). The CDR3 runs 15 residues. V shed 6 bases and J 4 bases; nucleotides not matched to a gene: 10. The CDR3 sequence is CASRAQDRDPYGYTF. CDR3 DNA: TGTGCCAGCAGGGCCCAGGACAGGGATCCCTATGGCTACACCTTC.